This paragraph covers one T cell receptor beta chain sequence. Assay used: immunoSEQ multiplex PCR; TCRdb lists only in-frame clones, some missing. The data hold roughly 160,000 clones, with around 84% observed a single time. The sample originates from a study of blood T cell repertoires in COVID-19. As for the study in general: Samples came from the United States, Italy and Spain, spanning acute and convalescent COVID-19. T cells, B-cell-depleted T cells, or PBMCs supplied cDNA or gDNA.

This CDR3 is built from 17 residues. The germline gives CDR1 SGHDT, CDR2 YYEEEE. Trimming took 4 bases from V and 0 from J, leaving 16 bases between them. The specimen sequenced was peripheral blood. This chain uses TRBV5-6 with TRBJ2-2; D might be TRBD2 (5 bases). The receptor was derived from a woman aged 80 or over with COVID-19, enrolled during active disease. CDR3 nucleotide sequence: TGTGCCAGCAGCAAGTATTACGGAGGCGCGAACACCGGGGAGCTGTTTTTT. This codes for CASSKYYGGANTGELFF.